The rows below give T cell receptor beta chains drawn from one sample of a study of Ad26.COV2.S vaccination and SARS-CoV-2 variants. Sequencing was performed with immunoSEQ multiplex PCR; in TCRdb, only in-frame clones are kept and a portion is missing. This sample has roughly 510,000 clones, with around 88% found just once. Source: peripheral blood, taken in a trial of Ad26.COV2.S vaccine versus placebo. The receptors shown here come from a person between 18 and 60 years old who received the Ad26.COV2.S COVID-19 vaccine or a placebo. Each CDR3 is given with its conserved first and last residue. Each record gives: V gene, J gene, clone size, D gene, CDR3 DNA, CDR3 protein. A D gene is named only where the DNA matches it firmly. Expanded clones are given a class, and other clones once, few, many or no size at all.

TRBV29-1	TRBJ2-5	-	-	TGCAGCGTTGGGGTTAACCAAGAGACCCAGTACTTC	CSVGVNQETQYF
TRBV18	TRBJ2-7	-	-	TGTGCCAGCTCACCAGGACCCGGCTTGGAGCAGTACTTC	CASSPGPGLEQYF
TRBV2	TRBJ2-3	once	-	TGTGCCAGCCTCCCAAGCACAGATACGCAGTATTTT	CASLPSTDTQYF
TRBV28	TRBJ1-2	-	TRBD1	TGTGCCAGCAGTTTGGGTGGGCAGGGGGCCTCATTTAACTATGGCTACACCTTC	CASSLGGQGASFNYGYTF
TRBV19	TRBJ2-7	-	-	TGTGCCAGTAGTATGGGGGGAGTCTACGAGCAGTACTTC	CASSMGGVYEQYF
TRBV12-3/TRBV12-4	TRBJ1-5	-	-	TGTGCCAGCAGGAGGGATCGTCAGCCCCAGCATTTT	CASRRDRQPQHF
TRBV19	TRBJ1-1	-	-	TGTGCCAGTAGTATATTGGGGGCGAACACTGAAGCTTTCTTT	CASSILGANTEAFF
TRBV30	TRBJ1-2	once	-	TGTGCCTGGAGCCTCTCCATGACAGGAGCGGCAGCTGGCTACACCTTC	CAWSLSMTGAAAGYTF
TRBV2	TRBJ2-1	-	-	TGTGCCAGCAGTGAGCTTGGTCAGGGAAGAAATGAGCAGTTCTTC	CASSELGQGRNEQFF
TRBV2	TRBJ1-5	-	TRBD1	TGTGCCAGCGGAAGGGACAGGACCAGGGGCAATCAGCCCCAGCATTTT	CASGRDRTRGNQPQHF
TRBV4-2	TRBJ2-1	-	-	TGTGCCAGCAGAACGGCCGATGAGCAGTTCTTC	CASRTADEQFF
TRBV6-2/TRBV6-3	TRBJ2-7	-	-	TGTGCCAGCAGTTGGCTTTCCCGGGGGTCCAGGAATGGCGAGCAGTACTTC	CASSWLSRGSRNGEQYF
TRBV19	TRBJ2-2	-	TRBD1	TGTGCCAGTAGTATAGTCGCAGGGGGCACCGGGGAGCTGTTTTTT	CASSIVAGGTGELFF
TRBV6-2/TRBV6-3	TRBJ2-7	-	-	TGTGCCAGCAGTTACGCTGGCGGGTCCTACGAGCAGTACTTC	CASSYAGGSYEQYF
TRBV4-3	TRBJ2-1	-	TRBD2	TGCGCCAGCAGCCAAGAACCGGGGGGTGGATACTACAATGAGCAGTTCTTC	CASSQEPGGGYYNEQFF
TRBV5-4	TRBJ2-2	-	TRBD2	TGTGCCAGCAGCCCTCAATATCACCGGACTAGCGGGATGGCCGGGGAGCTGTTTTTT	CASSPQYHRTSGMAGELFF
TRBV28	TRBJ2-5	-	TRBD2	TGTGCCAGCAGGCCTGGACTAGCGGGAGGTATAGAGACCCAGTACTTC	CASRPGLAGGIETQYF
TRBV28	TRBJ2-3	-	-	TGTGCCAGCAGTCCTGACTACCCCGGTCGCACAGATACGCAGTATTTT	CASSPDYPGRTDTQYF
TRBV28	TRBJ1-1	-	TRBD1	TGTGCCAGCAGTCGATCTCGGACAGGGCGGACTGAAGCTTTCTTT	CASSRSRTGRTEAFF
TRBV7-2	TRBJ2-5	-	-	TGTGCCAGCAGCTTAGGGACATGGGGCGGGGAGACCCAGTACTTC	CASSLGTWGGETQYF
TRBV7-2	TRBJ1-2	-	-	TGTGCCAGCAGCTTAGGCAGGGGAGGCGGCTACACCTTC	CASSLGRGGGYTF
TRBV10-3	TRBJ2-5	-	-	TGTGCCATCAGTGAGCCCTCTCAAAGAGAGACCCAGTACTTC	CAISEPSQRETQYF
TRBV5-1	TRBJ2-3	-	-	TGCGCCAGCAGACCGGCAACAGATACGCAGTATTTT	CASRPATDTQYF
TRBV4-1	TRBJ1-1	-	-	TGCGCCAGCAGCCTTAGGGTGTTACCGTCGGTGAACACTGAAGCTTTCTTT	CASSLRVLPSVNTEAFF
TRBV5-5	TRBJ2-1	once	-	TGTGCCAGCAGCTTGATTGGGACTGGGGCTTACAATGAGCAGTTCTTC	CASSLIGTGAYNEQFF
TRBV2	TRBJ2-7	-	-	TGTGCCAGCAGGAGGGACCGACCTTCCTACGAGCAGTACTTC	CASRRDRPSYEQYF
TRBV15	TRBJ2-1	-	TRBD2	TGTGCCACCAGCATTGGGGGGGGGAATGAGCAGTTCTTC	CATSIGGGNEQFF
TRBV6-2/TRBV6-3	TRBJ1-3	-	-	TGTGCCAGCAGCACCGTCGACATGCCTGGAAACACCATATATTTT	CASSTVDMPGNTIYF